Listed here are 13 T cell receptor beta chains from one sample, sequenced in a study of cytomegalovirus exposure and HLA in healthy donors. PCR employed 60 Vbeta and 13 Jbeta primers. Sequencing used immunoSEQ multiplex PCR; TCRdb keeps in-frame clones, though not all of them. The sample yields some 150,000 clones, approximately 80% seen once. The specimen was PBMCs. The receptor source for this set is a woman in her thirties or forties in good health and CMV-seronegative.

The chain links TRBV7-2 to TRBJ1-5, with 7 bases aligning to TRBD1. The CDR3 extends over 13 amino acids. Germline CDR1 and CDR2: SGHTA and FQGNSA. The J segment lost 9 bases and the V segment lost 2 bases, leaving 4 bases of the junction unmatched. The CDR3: CASSLRGQPPQHF. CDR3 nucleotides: TGTGCCAGCAGCTTAAGGGGGCAGCCGCCCCAGCATTTT.

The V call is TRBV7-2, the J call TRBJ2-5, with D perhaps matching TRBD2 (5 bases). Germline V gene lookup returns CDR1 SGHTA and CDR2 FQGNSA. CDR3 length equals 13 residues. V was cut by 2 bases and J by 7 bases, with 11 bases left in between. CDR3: CASSLLAEGTQYF. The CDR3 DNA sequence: TGTGCCAGCAGCTTACTAGCAGAGGGGACCCAGTACTTC.

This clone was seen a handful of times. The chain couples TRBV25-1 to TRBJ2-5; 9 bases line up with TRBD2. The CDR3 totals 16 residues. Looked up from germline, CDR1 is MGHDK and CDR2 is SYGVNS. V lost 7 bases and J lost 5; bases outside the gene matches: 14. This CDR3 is CASNLPTGTSLETQYF. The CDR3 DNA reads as TGTGCCAGCAACCTCCCCACCGGGACTAGCTTGGAGACCCAGTACTTC. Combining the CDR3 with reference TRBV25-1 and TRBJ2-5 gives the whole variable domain EADIYQTPRYLVIGTGKKITLECSQTMGHDKMYWYQQDPGMELHLIHYSYGVNSTEKGDLSSESTVSRIRTEHFPLTLESARPSHTSQYLCASNLPTGTSLETQYFGPGTRLLVL.

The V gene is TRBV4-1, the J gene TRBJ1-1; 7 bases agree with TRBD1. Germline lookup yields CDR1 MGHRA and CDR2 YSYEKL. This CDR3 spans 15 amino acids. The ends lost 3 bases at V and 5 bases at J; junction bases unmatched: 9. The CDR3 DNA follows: TGCGCCAGCAGCCAGAGGACAGGCCGCGATACTGAAGCTTTCTTT. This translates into CASSQRTGRDTEAFF.

CDR3 DNA: TGTGCCAGCAGCCAACAACCCGGACTAGCGGGGGTTGAGCAGTTCTTC. Protein sequence: CASSQQPGLAGVEQFF. The gene calls are TRBV4-2 and TRBJ2-1, with 13 bases that match TRBD2. Per germline, CDR1 LGHNA and CDR2 YNFKEQ. The J segment lost 9 bases and the V segment lost 2 bases, leaving 7 bases of the junction unmatched. This CDR3 contains 16 residues.

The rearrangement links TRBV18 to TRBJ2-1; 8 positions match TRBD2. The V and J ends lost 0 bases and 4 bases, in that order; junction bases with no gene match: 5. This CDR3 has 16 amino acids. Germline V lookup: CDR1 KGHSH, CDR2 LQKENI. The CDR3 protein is CASSPPTRGVYNEQFF. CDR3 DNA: TGTGCCAGCTCACCACCGACGCGGGGGGTGTACAATGAGCAGTTCTTC.

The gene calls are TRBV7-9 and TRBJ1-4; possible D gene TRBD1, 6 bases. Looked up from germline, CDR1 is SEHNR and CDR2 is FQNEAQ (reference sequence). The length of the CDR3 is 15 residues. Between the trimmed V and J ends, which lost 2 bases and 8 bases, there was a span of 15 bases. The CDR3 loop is CASSLIGQGKEKLFF. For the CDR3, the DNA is TGTGCCAGCAGCTTAATCGGGCAGGGGAAGGAAAAACTGTTTTTT.

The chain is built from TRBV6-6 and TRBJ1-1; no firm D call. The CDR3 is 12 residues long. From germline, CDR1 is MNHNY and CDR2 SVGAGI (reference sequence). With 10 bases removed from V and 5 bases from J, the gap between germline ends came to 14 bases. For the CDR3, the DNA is TGTGCCATTTGCCGCACGGGGACTGAAGCTTTCTTT. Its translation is CAICRTGTEAFF.

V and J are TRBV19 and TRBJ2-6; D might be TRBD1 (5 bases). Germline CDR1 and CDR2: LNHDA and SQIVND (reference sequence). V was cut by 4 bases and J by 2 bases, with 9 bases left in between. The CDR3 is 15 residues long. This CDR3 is CASSTQGTGANVLTF. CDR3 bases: TGTGCCAGTAGTACTCAGGGTACTGGGGCCAACGTCCTGACTTTC.

CDR3 sequence reads: CASSPRVADSGNTIYF. The CDR3 DNA is TGTGCCAGCTCACCACGGGTTGCGGACTCTGGAAACACCATATATTTT. This chain connects TRBV18 to TRBJ1-3; D is uncertain. Trimming left V 1 base short and J 0 bases short, with 10 bases between. CDR1 is KGHSH, CDR2 LQKENI, per germline. The CDR3 covers 16 residues.

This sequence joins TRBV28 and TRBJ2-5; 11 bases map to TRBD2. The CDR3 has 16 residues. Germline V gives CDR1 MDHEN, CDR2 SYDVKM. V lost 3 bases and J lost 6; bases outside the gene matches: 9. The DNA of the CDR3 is TGTGCCAGCAGTTTTGGAATAGCGGGGGGGCTTAAGACCCAGTACTTC. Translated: CASSFGIAGGLKTQYF.

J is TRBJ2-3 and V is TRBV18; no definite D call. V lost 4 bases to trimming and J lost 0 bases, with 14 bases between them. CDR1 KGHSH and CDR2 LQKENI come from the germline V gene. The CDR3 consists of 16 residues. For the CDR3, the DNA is TGTGCCAGCTCACGCCAAGGTCTCGGGAGCACAGATACGCAGTATTTT. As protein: CASSRQGLGSTDTQYF.

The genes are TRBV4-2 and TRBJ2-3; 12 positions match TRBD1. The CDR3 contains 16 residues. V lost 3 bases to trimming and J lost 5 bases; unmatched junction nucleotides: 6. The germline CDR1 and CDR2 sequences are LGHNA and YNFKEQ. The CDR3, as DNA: TGTGCCAGCAGCCATCAGGGACAGGGGGCGCAAGATACGCAGTATTTT. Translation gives CASSHQGQGAQDTQYF.